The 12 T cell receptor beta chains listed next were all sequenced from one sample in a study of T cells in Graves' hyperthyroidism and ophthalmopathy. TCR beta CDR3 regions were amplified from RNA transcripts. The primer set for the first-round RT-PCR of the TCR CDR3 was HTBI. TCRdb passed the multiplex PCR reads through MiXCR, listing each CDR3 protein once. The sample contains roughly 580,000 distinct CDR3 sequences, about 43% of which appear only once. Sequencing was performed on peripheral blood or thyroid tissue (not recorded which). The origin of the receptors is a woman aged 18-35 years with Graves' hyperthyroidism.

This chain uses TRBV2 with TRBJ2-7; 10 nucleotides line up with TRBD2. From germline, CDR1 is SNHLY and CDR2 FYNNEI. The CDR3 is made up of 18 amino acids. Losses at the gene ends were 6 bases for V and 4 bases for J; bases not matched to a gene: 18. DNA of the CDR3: TGTGCCAGCAGCCAGGAAACAGGACTAGCGGCCGAGTATTACGAGCAGTACTTC. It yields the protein CASSQETGLAAEYYEQYF.

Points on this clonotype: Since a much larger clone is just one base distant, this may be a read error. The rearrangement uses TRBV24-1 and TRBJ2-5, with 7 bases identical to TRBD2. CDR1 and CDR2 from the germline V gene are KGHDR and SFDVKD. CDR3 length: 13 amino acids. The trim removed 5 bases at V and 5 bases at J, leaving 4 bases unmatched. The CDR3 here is CATSVGGRETQYF. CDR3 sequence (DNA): TGTGCCACCAGTGTCGGGGGGAGGGAGACCCAGTACTTC.

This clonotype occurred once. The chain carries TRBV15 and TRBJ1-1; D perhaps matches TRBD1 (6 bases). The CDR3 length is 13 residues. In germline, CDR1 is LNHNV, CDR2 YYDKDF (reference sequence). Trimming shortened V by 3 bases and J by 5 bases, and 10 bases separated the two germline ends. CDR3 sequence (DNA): TGTGCCACCAGCAGTGGGGGGCAGACTGAAGCTTTCTTT. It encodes CATSSGGQTEAFF.

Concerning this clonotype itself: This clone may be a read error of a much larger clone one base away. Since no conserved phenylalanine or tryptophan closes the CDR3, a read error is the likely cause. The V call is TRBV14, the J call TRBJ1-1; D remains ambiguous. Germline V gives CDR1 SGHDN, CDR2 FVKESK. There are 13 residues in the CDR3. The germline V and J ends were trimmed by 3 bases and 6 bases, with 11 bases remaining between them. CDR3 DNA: TGTGCCAGCAGCCATGCCCCTCGATCTGAAGCTTTCTAT. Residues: CASSHAPRSEAFY.

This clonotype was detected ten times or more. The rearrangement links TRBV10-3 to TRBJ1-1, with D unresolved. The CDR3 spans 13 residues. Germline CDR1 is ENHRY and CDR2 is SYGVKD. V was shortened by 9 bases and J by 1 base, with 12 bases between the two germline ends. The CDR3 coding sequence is TGTGCCATGGGAGCAGGAAAGAACACTGAAGCTTTCTTT. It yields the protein CAMGAGKNTEAFF.

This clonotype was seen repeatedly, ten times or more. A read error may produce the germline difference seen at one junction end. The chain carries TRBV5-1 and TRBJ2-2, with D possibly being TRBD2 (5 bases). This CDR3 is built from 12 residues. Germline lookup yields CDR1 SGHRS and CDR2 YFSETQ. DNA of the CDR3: TGTGCCAGCAGCTCGGGAACCGGGGAGCTGTTTTTT. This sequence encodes CASSSGTGELFF. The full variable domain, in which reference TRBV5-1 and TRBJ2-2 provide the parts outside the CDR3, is KAGVTQTPRYLIKTRGQQVTLSCSPISGHRSVSWYQQTPGQGLQFLFEYFSETQRNKGNFPGRFSGRQFSNSRSEMNVSTLELGDSALYLCASSSGTGELFFGEGSRLTVL.

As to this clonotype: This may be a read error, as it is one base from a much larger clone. The CDR3 bases are TGTGCCATCAGTGAAACGGAGAGAGGGCAGTGCTTC. Translating gives CAISETERGQCF. The chain combines TRBV10-3 with TRBJ2-7, with D tentatively TRBD2 (5 bases). CDR3 size: 12 residues. Germline V lookup: CDR1 ENHRY, CDR2 SYGVKD.

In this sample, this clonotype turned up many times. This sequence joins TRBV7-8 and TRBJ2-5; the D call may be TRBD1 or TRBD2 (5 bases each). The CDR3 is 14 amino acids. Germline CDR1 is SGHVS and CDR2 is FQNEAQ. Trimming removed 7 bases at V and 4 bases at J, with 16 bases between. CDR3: CASIWGPTRETQYF. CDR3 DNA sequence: TGTGCCAGCATATGGGGACCAACCAGAGAGACCCAGTACTTC.

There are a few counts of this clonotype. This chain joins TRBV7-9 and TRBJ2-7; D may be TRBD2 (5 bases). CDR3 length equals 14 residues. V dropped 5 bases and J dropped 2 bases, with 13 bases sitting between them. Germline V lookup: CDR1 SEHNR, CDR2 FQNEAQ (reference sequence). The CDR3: CASSAGISTYEQYF. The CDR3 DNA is TGTGCCAGCAGCGCCGGGATTAGCACCTACGAGCAGTACTTC.

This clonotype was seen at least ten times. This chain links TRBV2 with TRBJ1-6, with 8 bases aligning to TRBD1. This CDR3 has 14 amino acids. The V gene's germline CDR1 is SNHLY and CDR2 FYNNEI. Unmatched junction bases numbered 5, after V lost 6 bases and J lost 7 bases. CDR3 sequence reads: CASRDGQGNSPLHF. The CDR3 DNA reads TGTGCCAGCAGGGACGGACAGGGAAATTCACCCCTCCACTTT.

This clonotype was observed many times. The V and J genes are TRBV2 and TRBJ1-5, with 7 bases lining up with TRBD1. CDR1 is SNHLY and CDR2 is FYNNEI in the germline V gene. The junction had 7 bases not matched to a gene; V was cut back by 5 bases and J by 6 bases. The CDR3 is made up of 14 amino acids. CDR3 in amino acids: CASSYGTAGQPQHF. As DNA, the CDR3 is TGTGCCAGCAGTTATGGGACAGCGGGTCAGCCCCAGCATTTT. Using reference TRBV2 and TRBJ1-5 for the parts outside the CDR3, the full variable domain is EPEVTQTPSHQVTQMGQEVILRCVPISNHLYFYWYRQILGQKVEFLVSFYNNEISEKSEIFDDQFSVERPDGSNFTLKIRSTKLEDSAMYFCASSYGTAGQPQHFGDGTRLSIL.

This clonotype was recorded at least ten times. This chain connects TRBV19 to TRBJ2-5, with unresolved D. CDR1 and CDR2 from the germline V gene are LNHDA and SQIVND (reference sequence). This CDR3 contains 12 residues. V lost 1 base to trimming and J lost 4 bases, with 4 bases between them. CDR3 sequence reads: CASSIAAETQYF. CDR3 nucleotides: TGTGCCAGTAGTATAGCGGCAGAGACCCAGTACTTC.